The 29 T cell receptor beta chains given below trace back to one sample, sequenced in a study of T-cell reconstitution after alpha-beta-depleted transplantation in children. Library preparation (for TCRbeta) was performed with unique molecular identifiers. TCRdb itself ran the PCR reads through MiXCR, one entry per CDR3 protein. The table lists about half a million distinct CDR3 sequences, around 12% of them singletons. Sequences were derived from PBMCs from the stem cell graft donor, sampled from the stem cell graft. These receptor sequences come from a human donor who donated a stem cell graft to a child with combined immunodeficiency.

This clonotype was seen only a few times. The genes are TRBV6-1 and TRBJ2-1; the match to TRBD2 covers 10 bases. V dropped 8 bases and J dropped 9; count of bases not matched to a gene: 10. The CDR3 is 14 residues long. The germline V gene has CDR1 MNHNS and CDR2 SASEGT. This chain's CDR3 is CASSSLAGEGEQFF. As DNA, the CDR3 is TGTGCCAGCTCCTCCCTAGCGGGAGAGGGTGAGCAGTTCTTC.

This clonotype showed up many times. The V gene is TRBV4-3, the J gene TRBJ2-2, with D uncertain. The CDR3 sequence is 14 residues long. Trimming cost V 1 base and J 10 bases, with 13 bases left between them. From germline, CDR1 is LGHNA and CDR2 YSLEER. This CDR3 is CASSQVASISELFF. CDR3 in DNA: TGCGCCAGCAGCCAAGTGGCGAGCATTTCGGAGCTGTTTTTT.

Many counts were recorded for this clonotype. This chain joins TRBV6-5 and TRBJ2-7, with 8 bases aligning to TRBD2. The length of the CDR3 is 15 residues. V gave up 4 bases and J gave up 6 bases; unmatched junction bases: 11. Germline assignment: CDR1 MNHEY and CDR2 SVGAGI. This CDR3 reads CASSSPGGGRFEQYF. The CDR3 DNA sequence: TGTGCCAGCAGTTCCCCTGGCGGGGGGCGGTTCGAGCAGTACTTC.

This clonotype was found many times. The chain joins TRBV7-9 to TRBJ2-1; D is possibly TRBD1 or TRBD2 (5 bases each). V lost 5 bases, J lost 7 bases, and 15 bases lay in between. The CDR3 is 14 residues long. The V gene's germline CDR1 is SEHNR and CDR2 FQNEAQ (reference sequence). The CDR3 is CASSPLGVRNEQFF. Here the CDR3 DNA reads TGTGCCAGCAGCCCCCTGGGGGTTAGGAATGAGCAGTTCTTC.

This clonotype appeared many times. V gene TRBV29-1 combines with J gene TRBJ2-7; D tentatively reads TRBD1 or TRBD2 (5 bases each). Germline CDR1 and CDR2: SQVTM and ANQGSEA. This CDR3 is 14 amino acids long. V gave up 2 bases and J gave up 6 bases, with 17 bases separating them. For the CDR3, the DNA is TGCAGCGTTGAACCTACGGGACGTCCTTTCGAGCAGTACTTC. Protein sequence: CSVEPTGRPFEQYF.

This chain links TRBV12-5 with TRBJ2-7; 10 bases align to TRBD2. Looked up from germline, CDR1 is LGHNT and CDR2 is FRNRAP. V lost 4 bases, J lost 5 bases, and 11 bases stayed unmatched. The length of the CDR3 is 16 residues. In DNA form, the CDR3 reads TGTGCTAGTGGTTACAGTCTAGCGGGAGCTTCCCACGAGCAGTACTTC. Encoded protein: CASGYSLAGASHEQYF.

This clonotype was counted at least ten times. The rearrangement joins TRBV7-2 to TRBJ2-5; tentatively, D is TRBD2 (5 bases). V dropped 1 base and J dropped 6 bases, with 9 bases sitting between them. The CDR3 length is 13 residues. CDR1 is SGHTA, CDR2 FQGNSA, per germline. CDR3 in amino acids: CASSLEAGKTQYF. The DNA for the CDR3 is TGTGCCAGCAGCTTAGAGGCCGGGAAGACCCAGTACTTC.

This clonotype was seen only a few times. V usage is TRBV3-1 and J usage is TRBJ2-6; no reliable D call. CDR1 and CDR2 (germline): LGHDT, YNNKEL (reference sequence). Trimming took off 1 base at V and 0 bases at J, with 7 bases between the two ends. CDR3 length: 16 residues. The CDR3 nucleotides are TGTGCCAGCAGCCAAGGAACCGGCTCTGGGGCCAACGTCCTGACTTTC. This translates into CASSQGTGSGANVLTF.

This clonotype was counted between two and nine times. The chain employs TRBV25-1 and TRBJ2-5; 7 nucleotides match TRBD1. From germline, CDR1 is MGHDK and CDR2 SYGVNS. This CDR3 contains 14 residues. V shed 3 bases and J 5 bases; nucleotides not matched to a gene: 6. This chain's CDR3 is CASSDDRVQETQYF. The CDR3 nucleotides are TGTGCCAGCAGTGACGACAGGGTTCAGGAGACCCAGTACTTC.

This clonotype was picked up a small number of times. This sequence joins TRBV19 and TRBJ2-1; D is uncertain. Looked up from germline, CDR1 is LNHDA and CDR2 is SQIVND (reference sequence). The CDR3 extends over 14 amino acids. V gave up 4 bases and J gave up 4 bases, with 11 bases separating them. In DNA form, the CDR3 reads TGTGCCAGTAGTAGGATAACCGGGTACAATGAGCAGTTCTTC. Translated: CASSRITGYNEQFF.

This clonotype has a handful of counts. V gene TRBV6-2 or TRBV6-3 combines with J gene TRBJ1-2; tentative D call: TRBD1 (6 bases). V was cut by 7 bases and J by 3 bases, with 18 bases left in between. The CDR3 is 15 residues long. Per germline, CDR1 MNHEY and CDR2 SVGEGT. This CDR3 is CASILGWGLDYGYTF. In DNA form, the CDR3 reads TGTGCCAGCATCCTCGGCTGGGGGCTGGACTATGGCTACACCTTC.

The rearrangement joins TRBV11-3 to TRBJ1-1, with D uncertain. Per germline, CDR1 SGHNT and CDR2 YENEEA. V dropped 0 bases and J dropped 5 bases, with 7 bases sitting between them. The CDR3 contains 13 residues. DNA of the CDR3: TGTGCCAGCAGCTTAGATACGGGTACTGAAGCTTTCTTT. Translation gives CASSLDTGTEAFF.

This clonotype appeared many times. This chain uses TRBV10-3 with TRBJ2-7; 11 bases line up with TRBD2. The length of the CDR3 is 13 residues. Per germline, CDR1 ENHRY and CDR2 SYGVKD. J was trimmed by 5 bases and V by 6 bases; bases with no gene match: 3. The CDR3 nucleotides read TGTGCCATCAGCACTAGCGGGAGCAACGAGCAGTACTTC. Its protein product is CAISTSGSNEQYF.

This clonotype was counted ten times or more. The rearrangement joins TRBV4-3 to TRBJ1-2; D may be TRBD1 (6 bases). Trimming took 0 bases from V and 0 from J, leaving 20 bases between them. Germline V CDR1 and CDR2: LGHNA, YSLEER. The CDR3 length is 19 residues. The CDR3 DNA is TGCGCCAGCAGCCAAGATATCGCAACAGGGCGGGGGCCTAACTATGGCTACACCTTC. It is translated as CASSQDIATGRGPNYGYTF.

This clonotype was picked up a small number of times. The V call is TRBV4-1, the J call TRBJ2-1; perhaps TRBD1 as D (6 bases). Germline CDR1 and CDR2: MGHRA and YSYEKL. The CDR3 spans 15 residues. The V and J ends lost 1 base and 4 bases respectively, with 11 bases between them. The CDR3 region has the DNA TGCGCCAGCAGCCAAGCGGAGGACAGTTACAATGAGCAGTTCTTC. Protein sequence: CASSQAEDSYNEQFF.

V is TRBV5-1 and J is TRBJ1-1; D remains ambiguous. The CDR3 extends over 13 amino acids. The ends were cut back, 0 bases at V and 10 bases at J, with 13 bases in the middle. CDR1 and CDR2 from the germline V gene are SGHRS and YFSETQ. This CDR3 reads CASSLGPTAGAFF. CDR3 nucleotides: TGCGCCAGCAGCTTGGGTCCAACCGCTGGAGCTTTCTTT.

This clonotype was seen a few times. The rearrangement links TRBV12-3 or TRBV12-4 to TRBJ1-2; 9 bases are a match to TRBD1. This CDR3 contains 12 residues. Trimming removed 7 bases from V and 4 bases from J; junction bases left unmatched: 1. The CDR3 sequence: CASNRGLYGYTF. As DNA, the CDR3 is TGTGCCAGCAACAGGGGGCTCTATGGCTACACCTTC.

The genes are TRBV5-6 and TRBJ2-7; D may be TRBD2 (5 bases). With 4 bases removed from V and 4 bases from J, the gap between germline ends came to 18 bases. The V gene's germline CDR1 is SGHDT and CDR2 YYEEEE. CDR3 length: 15 amino acids. The CDR3 sequence is CASSHLRAVTYEQYF. As DNA, the CDR3 is TGTGCCAGCAGCCACCTGCGAGCGGTGACTTACGAGCAGTACTTC.

This rearrangement joins TRBV12-3 or TRBV12-4 to TRBJ1-6; a weak D match, TRBD1 (5 bases). Trimming pared 5 bases from V and 7 bases from J, leaving 12 bases between. The CDR3 consists of 14 residues. This CDR3 is CASSLGLLNSPLHF. CDR3 nucleotides: TGTGCCAGCAGTCTGGGACTTCTAAATTCACCCCTCCACTTT.

The chain uses TRBV2 and TRBJ2-1, with 8 bases fitting TRBD2. The CDR3 loop spans 15 amino acids. CDR1 is SNHLY and CDR2 is FYNNEI in the germline V gene. Losses at the gene ends were 9 bases for V and 3 bases for J; bases not matched to a gene: 10. The CDR3 DNA reads TGTGCCAGAGAAGGAGCGGGAGCTGTCTACAATGAGCAGTTCTTC. Translated, it gives CAREGAGAVYNEQFF.

This clonotype was seen a few times. CDR3 nucleotides: TGTGCCAGCTCACCGCAGGGTGGTGGAGAAGAGACCCAGTACTTC. This codes for CASSPQGGGEETQYF. V usage is TRBV18 and J usage is TRBJ2-5, with a weak D call TRBD1 (5 bases). CDR3 size: 15 residues. CDR1 KGHSH and CDR2 LQKENI come from the germline V gene. Trimming left V 3 bases short and J 3 bases short, with 14 bases between.

In its sample, this clonotype was seen a few times. The chain joins TRBV12-3 or TRBV12-4 to TRBJ2-2; weak D call: TRBD2 (6 bases). The CDR3 totals 13 residues. Trimming shortened V by 5 bases and J by 6 bases, and 10 bases separated the two germline ends. The chain's CDR3 is CASSPAGPGELFF. CDR3 bases: TGTGCCAGCAGTCCCGCGGGACCCGGGGAGCTGTTTTTT.

The DNA for the CDR3 is TGTGCCGGAGTAGCGGGGGGGCCTCTGGATGAGCAGTTCTTC. Protein product: CAGVAGGPLDEQFF. This chain connects TRBV7-9 to TRBJ2-1; 11 bases agree with TRBD2. CDR1 is SEHNR and CDR2 is FQNEAQ in the germline V gene (reference sequence). The CDR3 totals 14 residues. With V trimmed by 11 bases and J by 8 bases, 11 bases remained unmatched.

The V gene is TRBV27, the J gene TRBJ1-1; tentative D call: TRBD1 (6 bases). V was pared by 8 bases and J by 5 bases, with 18 bases between. The CDR3 extends over 14 amino acids. Per germline, CDR1 MNHEY and CDR2 SMNVEV (reference sequence). CDR3 residues: CASQGWAERTEAFF. The CDR3 DNA sequence: TGTGCCAGCCAGGGGTGGGCGGAACGGACTGAAGCTTTCTTT.

This clonotype was seen a handful of times. V usage is TRBV20-1 and J usage is TRBJ2-3; 9 positions agree with TRBD2. CDR1 is DFQATT, CDR2 SNEGSKA, per germline (reference sequence). The V and J ends lost 0 bases and 2 bases, in that order; junction bases with no gene match: 12. The CDR3 is 18 residues long. CDR3 DNA: TGCAGTGCTAGAGATTATTGGCTAGCGGGAAGAGACACAGATACGCAGTATTTT. Encoded protein: CSARDYWLAGRDTDTQYF.

This clonotype was observed a handful of times. The J gene is TRBJ2-2, the V gene TRBV11-2; 13 bases fit TRBD2. This CDR3 has 20 residues. J lost 0 bases, V lost 5 bases, and 12 bases had no gene match. Germline CDR1 is SGHAT and CDR2 is FQNNGV. In DNA form, the CDR3 reads TGTGCCAGCAGCCCCTGGCGGGGACTAGCGGGGCGGACGAACACCGGGGAGCTGTTTTTT. Translation gives CASSPWRGLAGRTNTGELFF.

This clonotype came up many times. The CDR3 loop is CASSLLENQPQHF. In DNA, the CDR3 is TGTGCCAGCAGTTTGCTCGAAAATCAGCCCCAGCATTTT. The J gene is TRBJ1-5, the V gene TRBV12-3 or TRBV12-4; D gene unclear. Trimming left V 3 bases short and J 4 bases short, with 7 bases between. The CDR3 is made up of 13 amino acids.

This clonotype appeared a few times. The chain joins TRBV4-3 to TRBJ2-1, with D unresolved. CDR1 is LGHNA and CDR2 is YSLEER in the germline V gene. This CDR3 has 17 amino acids. V was cut by 4 bases and J by 0 bases, with 16 bases left in between. The CDR3 loop is CASSPQMTGSSYNEQFF. As DNA, the CDR3 is TGCGCCAGCAGCCCGCAGATGACGGGCAGCTCCTACAATGAGCAGTTCTTC.

This clonotype came up a few times. This chain connects TRBV6-2 or TRBV6-3 to TRBJ2-1, with D maybe TRBD1 (6 bases). Trimming took off 6 bases at V and 7 bases at J, with 16 bases between the two ends. CDR1 is MNHEY and CDR2 is SVGEGT in the germline V gene. CDR3 length: 14 amino acids. In DNA, the CDR3 is TGTGCCAGCAGCGAACAGGGCGGAAAGAATGAGCAGTTCTTC. This gives the protein CASSEQGGKNEQFF.